Listed here are 29 T cell receptor beta chains from one sample, sequenced in a study of cytomegalovirus exposure and HLA in healthy donors. Both 60 Vbeta primers and 13 Jbeta primers went into the PCR. Libraries were prepared by immunoSEQ multiplex PCR; TCRdb keeps only in-frame clonotypes and omits some of them. The table lists 70,000 or so clones, with approximately 0.78% in the top ten. What was sequenced was PBMCs. These receptors all stem from a boy between 10 and 17 years old in good health and CMV-seronegative.

The chain has TRBV6-6 and TRBJ1-6, with a tentative D call TRBD1 (5 bases). CDR1 is MNHNY and CDR2 is SVGAGI in the germline V gene (reference sequence). With 0 bases removed from V and 7 bases from J, the gap between germline ends came to 10 bases. This CDR3 is 15 amino acids long. CDR3 nucleotides: TGTGCCAGCAGTTACTCTCAGGGCCGAAATTCACCCCTCCACTTT. It is translated as CASSYSQGRNSPLHF.

The J gene is TRBJ1-1, the V gene TRBV13; no clear D. The germline V and J ends were trimmed by 5 bases and 7 bases, with 11 bases remaining between them. The length of the CDR3 is 12 residues. Germline values: CDR1 PRHDT, CDR2 FYEKMQ (reference sequence). CDR3 loop: CASSHEAGEAFF. The CDR3 region has the DNA TGTGCCAGCAGCCATGAGGCGGGTGAAGCTTTCTTT.

The chain links TRBV30 to TRBJ1-1; 10 nucleotides agree with TRBD1. Germline lookup yields CDR1 GTSNPN and CDR2 SVGIG (reference sequence). The CDR3 length is 16 residues. The trim removed 3 bases at V and 0 bases at J, leaving 7 bases unmatched. The CDR3: CAWSFGTGAMNTEAFF. CDR3 coding DNA: TGTGCCTGGAGCTTCGGGACAGGGGCCATGAACACTGAAGCTTTCTTT.

The rearrangement joins TRBV6-1 to TRBJ2-4; 8 bases agree with TRBD1. This CDR3 is built from 14 residues. Germline loops: CDR1 MNHNS, CDR2 SASEGT. After removal of 6 bases from V and 0 bases from J, the junction contained 1 base not matched to a gene. Here the CDR3 DNA reads TGTGCCAGCAGGGACAGGGAAGCCAAAAACATTCAGTACTTC. The encoded protein is CASRDREAKNIQYF.

The V and J genes are TRBV19 and TRBJ1-1; 7 bases are a match to TRBD1. Germline CDR1 is LNHDA and CDR2 is SQIVND (reference sequence). V lost 7 bases and J lost 0; bases outside the gene matches: 8. CDR3 length: 15 amino acids. CDR3 bases: TGTGCCAGTAACCTCGCCGGGACAGTGAACACTGAAGCTTTCTTT. Its translation is CASNLAGTVNTEAFF.

The chain uses TRBV30 and TRBJ2-2; TRBD2 agrees at 14 bases. The CDR3 spans 19 residues. J lost 4 bases, V lost 2 bases, and 12 bases had no gene match. The germline gives CDR1 GTSNPN, CDR2 SVGIG (reference sequence). The CDR3: CAWSRQGGLAGAFTGELFF. For the CDR3, the DNA is TGTGCCTGGAGTAGACAGGGGGGACTAGCGGGAGCTTTCACCGGGGAGCTGTTTTTT.

The V gene is TRBV9, the J gene TRBJ2-2; tentatively, D is TRBD1 (5 bases). The CDR3 consists of 14 residues. Per the germline V gene, CDR1 is SGDLS and CDR2 is YYNGEE. The V end was cut by 2 bases, the J end by 4 bases, with 9 bases between. The CDR3 DNA follows: TGTGCCAGCAGCGTCCGACAGTTCACCGGGGAGCTGTTTTTT. Translating gives CASSVRQFTGELFF.

This chain connects TRBV27 to TRBJ2-2; 9 nucleotides agree with TRBD2. The junction had 3 bases not matched to a gene; V was cut back by 4 bases and J by 6 bases. The V gene's germline CDR1 is MNHEY and CDR2 SMNVEV (reference sequence). The length of the CDR3 is 14 residues. Written as DNA, the CDR3 is TGTGCCAGCAGTTACGCGGGAGGGGCCGGGGAGCTGTTTTTT. Protein: CASSYAGGAGELFF.

The V gene is TRBV7-9, the J gene TRBJ1-3, with a possible D match to TRBD1 (5 bases). The CDR3 extends over 15 amino acids. Per germline, CDR1 SEHNR and CDR2 FQNEAQ (reference sequence). Deletions cut 3 bases from V and 2 bases from J, with 11 bases between. CDR3 protein: CASSLKGAAGNTIYF. The CDR3 DNA is TGTGCCAGCAGCTTGAAAGGGGCGGCTGGAAACACCATATATTTT.

This chain links TRBV7-2 with TRBJ2-3; possible D gene TRBD2, 5 bases. The CDR3 covers 16 residues. Germline-derived CDR1 and CDR2 are SGHTA and FQGNSA. Trimming took 1 base from V and 3 from J, leaving 14 bases between them. Written as DNA, the CDR3 is TGTGCCAGCAGCTTAGTGGCTAGCCGGACTACAGATACGCAGTATTTT. Its protein product is CASSLVASRTTDTQYF.

This chain uses TRBV9 with TRBJ2-1; the match to TRBD2 covers 9 bases. This CDR3 has 13 amino acids. Unmatched junction bases numbered 10, after V lost 8 bases and J lost 10 bases. Per germline, CDR1 SGDLS and CDR2 YYNGEE. The CDR3 nucleotides are TGTGCCAGTTCGAGCGGGAGGTTACCCGAGCAGTTCTTC. Encoded protein: CASSSGRLPEQFF. Based on the CDR3 plus reference TRBV9 and TRBJ2-1, the full variable domain is DSGVTQTPKHLITATGQRVTLRCSPRSGDLSVYWYQQSLDQGLQFLIQYYNGEERAKGNILERFSAQQFPDLHSELNLSSLELGDSALYFCASSSGRLPEQFFGPGTRLTVL.

The V call is TRBV2, the J call TRBJ1-1, with D maybe TRBD1 (6 bases). This CDR3 region has 15 residues. Germline V gene sequence: CDR1 SNHLY, CDR2 FYNNEI. Trimming cost V 0 bases and J 4 bases, with 12 bases left between them. DNA for the CDR3: TGTGCCAGCAGTGAAGCGGGCAGGGGAAGCACTGAAGCTTTCTTT. This translates into CASSEAGRGSTEAFF.

This chain uses TRBV6-6 with TRBJ1-4, with D perhaps matching TRBD1 (5 bases). Germline V gene data show CDR1 as MNHNY and CDR2 as SVGAGI (reference sequence). This CDR3 has 13 amino acids. Trimming left V 7 bases short and J 5 bases short, with 11 bases between. The CDR3 protein is CASTPGGNEKLFF. Written as DNA, the CDR3 is TGTGCCAGCACCCCCGGGGGGAATGAAAAACTGTTTTTT.

V is TRBV7-9 and J is TRBJ2-5, with a possible D match to TRBD1 (5 bases). Germline loops: CDR1 SEHNR, CDR2 FQNEAQ (reference sequence). The CDR3 runs 14 residues. V was pared by 5 bases and J by 5 bases, with 15 bases between. The DNA for the CDR3 is TGTGCCAGCAGCCCCCAGGGTATCGGGGAGACCCAGTACTTC. Its protein product is CASSPQGIGETQYF.

This chain uses TRBV21-1 with TRBJ2-3; the listed D gene, TRBD1, was not tested against the DNA. TRBV21-1 is described as a pseudogene. This CDR3 is 16 amino acids long. CDR3 amino acids: CASSKELQPQHDTQYF. The CDR3 DNA reads TGTGCCAGCAGCAAAGAATTGCAACCACAACACGATACGCAGTATTTT.

The chain carries TRBV18 and TRBJ2-5, with a tentative D call TRBD1 (6 bases). The J call may be wrong; the DNA end is better matched by TRBJ2-7. The CDR3 is 14 residues long. Germline V gives CDR1 KGHSH, CDR2 LQKENI. The DNA for the CDR3 is TGTGCCAGCTCACCCGGGACACAAACCTACGAGCAGTACTTC. Amino acids: CASSPGTQTYEQYF.

The chain carries TRBV6-6 and TRBJ1-5; 8 bases map to TRBD1. After removal of 2 bases from V and 3 bases from J, the junction contained 6 bases not matched to a gene. The CDR3 has 16 amino acids. CDR1 MNHNY and CDR2 SVGAGI come from the germline V gene (reference sequence). The CDR3 coding sequence is TGTGCCAGCAGTTACCTCCCGACAGGGGACAATCAGCCCCAGCATTTT. Residues: CASSYLPTGDNQPQHF.

The genes are TRBV6-5 and TRBJ1-1; 8 bases are a match to TRBD1. The CDR3 sequence is 14 residues long. V gave up 2 bases and J gave up 4 bases; unmatched junction bases: 3. Germline CDR1 and CDR2: MNHEY and SVGAGI. The CDR3, as DNA: TGTGCCAGCAGTTACAACAGGGGGGGCACTGAAGCTTTCTTT. Translating gives CASSYNRGGTEAFF.

The V and J genes are TRBV7-3 and TRBJ2-5; 7 bases are shared with TRBD1. The trim removed 5 bases at V and 5 bases at J, leaving 8 bases unmatched. CDR1 SGHTA and CDR2 FQGTGA come from the germline V gene. The CDR3 runs 14 residues. As DNA, the CDR3 is TGTGCCAGCAGCCTCACAGGGGCTCGGGAGACCCAGTACTTC. This gives the protein CASSLTGARETQYF.

V usage is TRBV5-5 and J usage is TRBJ2-1; D perhaps matches TRBD2 (5 bases). Germline V CDR1 and CDR2: SGHKS, YYEKEE (reference sequence). This CDR3 is 14 amino acids long. V lost 0 bases, J lost 5 bases, and 9 bases lay in between. Here the CDR3 reads CASSLALGDNEQFF. DNA for the CDR3: TGTGCCAGCAGCTTGGCCTTGGGAGACAATGAGCAGTTCTTC. Drawing the rest from reference TRBV5-5 and TRBJ2-1, the complete variable domain is DAGVTQSPTHLIKTRGQQVTLRCSPISGHKSVSWYQQVLGQGPQFIFQYYEKEERGRGNFPDRFSARQFPNYSSELNVNALLLGDSALYLCASSLALGDNEQFFGPGTRLTVL.

This chain connects TRBV4-1 to TRBJ2-3; D might be TRBD2 (6 bases). This CDR3 is built from 16 residues. V was trimmed by 0 bases and J by 5 bases, leaving 15 bases between them. CDR1 is MGHRA, CDR2 YSYEKL, per germline. This CDR3 reads CASSQDGGAPQDTQYF. CDR3 DNA: TGCGCCAGCAGCCAAGATGGCGGGGCCCCGCAAGATACGCAGTATTTT.

The chain couples TRBV29-1 to TRBJ1-2; possible D gene TRBD1, 6 bases. Germline V gene lookup returns CDR1 SQVTM and CDR2 ANQGSEA. This CDR3 comprises 12 residues. V lost 3 bases and J lost 4, with 9 bases in between. CDR3 in amino acids: CSVDRGAYGYTF. The CDR3 DNA is TGCAGCGTTGACAGGGGCGCCTATGGCTACACCTTC.

This chain connects TRBV18 to TRBJ2-7, with D possibly TRBD1 on 5 matching bases. Germline loops: CDR1 KGHSH, CDR2 LQKENI. V lost 0 bases to trimming and J lost 0 bases, with 6 bases between them. The CDR3 totals 14 residues. The CDR3 here is CASSPPDSSYEQYF. The CDR3 coding sequence is TGTGCCAGCTCACCACCCGACAGCTCCTACGAGCAGTACTTC.

The gene calls are TRBV6-5 and TRBJ2-1; possible D gene TRBD2, 6 bases. Germline assignment: CDR1 MNHEY and CDR2 SVGAGI. CDR3 length: 14 residues. Trimming pared 0 bases from V and 5 bases from J, leaving 8 bases between. Written as DNA, the CDR3 is TGTGCCAGCAGTTACTCTAGCGGTCACAATGAGCAGTTCTTC. Protein sequence: CASSYSSGHNEQFF.

The chain has TRBV13 and TRBJ1-5, with a possible D match to TRBD1 (6 bases). The germline CDR1 and CDR2 sequences are PRHDT and FYEKMQ (reference sequence). The CDR3 covers 16 residues. V was shortened by 5 bases and J by 3 bases, with 17 bases between the two germline ends. This chain's CDR3 is CASSLRETGLNQPQHF. The CDR3 DNA sequence: TGTGCCAGCAGCCTCCGAGAGACAGGCCTCAATCAGCCCCAGCATTTT.

This chain links TRBV27 with TRBJ1-2; the D is unclear. Germline assignment: CDR1 MNHEY and CDR2 SMNVEV (reference sequence). This CDR3 is built from 13 residues. V was clipped by 4 bases and J by 0 bases, with 6 bases between them. The CDR3 here is CASSSAANYGYTF. DNA for the CDR3: TGTGCCAGCAGTTCGGCGGCTAACTATGGCTACACCTTC.

The chain has TRBV6-6 and TRBJ2-1, with 11 bases identical to TRBD1. The CDR3 runs 14 residues. Germline CDR1 MNHNY, CDR2 SVGAGI (reference sequence). Unmatched junction bases numbered 2, after V lost 4 bases and J lost 6 bases. For the CDR3, the DNA is TGTGCCAGCAGTTTGGGACAGGGGGGCAATGAGCAGTTCTTC. Its protein is CASSLGQGGNEQFF.

V and J are TRBV7-9 and TRBJ1-1, with D possibly being TRBD1 (5 bases). V was trimmed by 4 bases and J by 1 base, leaving 10 bases between them. CDR1 is SEHNR, CDR2 FQNEAQ, per germline (reference sequence). The CDR3 totals 14 residues. The CDR3 nucleotides read TGTGCCAGCAGCTGGATAGGGGAGAACACTGAAGCTTTCTTT. It is translated as CASSWIGENTEAFF.

The chain recombines TRBV4-2 with TRBJ1-2, with TRBD1 as a possible D gene (6 bases). V was cut by 0 bases and J by 3 bases, with 14 bases left in between. This CDR3 has 16 amino acids. Per germline, CDR1 LGHNA and CDR2 YNFKEQ. In DNA form, the CDR3 reads TGTGCCAGCAGCCAAGATAGGGGAGGGGGGGACTATGGCTACACCTTC. Amino acid sequence: CASSQDRGGGDYGYTF.